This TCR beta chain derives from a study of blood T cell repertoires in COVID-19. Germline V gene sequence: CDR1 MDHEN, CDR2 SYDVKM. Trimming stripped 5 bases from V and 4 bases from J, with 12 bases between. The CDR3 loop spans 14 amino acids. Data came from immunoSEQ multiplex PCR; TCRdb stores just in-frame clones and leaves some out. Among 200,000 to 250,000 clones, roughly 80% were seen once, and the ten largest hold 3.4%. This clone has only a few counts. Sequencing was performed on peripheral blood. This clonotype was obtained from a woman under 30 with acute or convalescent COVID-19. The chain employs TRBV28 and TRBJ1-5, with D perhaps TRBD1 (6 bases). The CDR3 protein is CASSITGQNQPQHF. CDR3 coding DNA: TGTGCCAGCAGTATCACAGGACAGAATCAGCCCCAGCATTTT.